The subject of this entry is one TCR beta chain. Time point of the sample: newly diagnosed, previously untreated cHL patient sample. Purification of CD4+ T cells from thawed PBMCs was performed via magnetic negative selection. Profiling relied on immunoSEQ multiplex PCR, and the TCRdb table lists in-frame clones only, not all of them. This repertoire shows about 23,000 clones, roughly nine tenths found once; its top ten account for about 0.24%. The entry originates in a study of PD-1 blockade in classical Hodgkin lymphoma. This CDR3 contains 16 residues. The V end was cut by 7 bases, the J end by 2 bases, with 24 bases between. From germline, CDR1 is GTSNPN and CDR2 SVGIG (reference sequence).

The V and J genes are TRBV30 and TRBJ2-7; D gene uncertain. The sequence came from a human donor with classical Hodgkin lymphoma. The sequenced sample consisted of CD4+ T cells from blood. CDR3 residues: CASQKLPRVPTYEQYF. Written as DNA, the CDR3 is TGTGCCTCCCAAAAACTACCCCGAGTTCCTACCTACGAGCAGTACTTC. The complete variable domain, with remaining parts taken from reference TRBV30 and TRBJ2-7, reads SQTIHQWPATLVQPVGSPLSLECTVEGTSNPNLYWYRQAAGRGLQLLFYSVGIGQISSEVPQNLSASRPQDRQFILSSKKLLLSDSGFYLCASQKLPRVPTYEQYFGPGTRLTVT.